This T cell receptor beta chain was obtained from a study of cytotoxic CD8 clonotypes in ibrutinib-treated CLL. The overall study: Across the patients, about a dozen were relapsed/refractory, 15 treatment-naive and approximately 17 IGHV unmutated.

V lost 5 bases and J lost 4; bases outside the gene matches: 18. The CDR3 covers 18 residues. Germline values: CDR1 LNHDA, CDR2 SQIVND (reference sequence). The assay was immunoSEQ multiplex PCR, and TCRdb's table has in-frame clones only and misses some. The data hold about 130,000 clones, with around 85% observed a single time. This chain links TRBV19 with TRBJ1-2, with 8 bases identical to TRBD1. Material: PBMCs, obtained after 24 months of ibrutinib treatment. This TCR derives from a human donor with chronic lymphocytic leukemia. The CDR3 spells CASSFHQADRVLTYGYTF. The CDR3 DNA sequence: TGTGCCAGTAGTTTTCATCAAGCGGACAGGGTGTTAACCTATGGCTACACCTTC.